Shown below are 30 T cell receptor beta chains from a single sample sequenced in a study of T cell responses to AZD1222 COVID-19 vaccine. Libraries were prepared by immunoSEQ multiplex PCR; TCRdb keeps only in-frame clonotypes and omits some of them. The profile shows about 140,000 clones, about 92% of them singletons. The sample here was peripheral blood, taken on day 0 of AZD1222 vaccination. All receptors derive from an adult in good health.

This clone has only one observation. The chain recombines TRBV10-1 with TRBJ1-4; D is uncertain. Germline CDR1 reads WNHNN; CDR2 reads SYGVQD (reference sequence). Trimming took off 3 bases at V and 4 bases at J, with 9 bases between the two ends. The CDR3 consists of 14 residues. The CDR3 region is CASSEAGNNEKLFF. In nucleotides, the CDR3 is TGCGCCAGCAGTGAAGCCGGTAATAATGAAAAACTGTTTTTT.

Here the CDR3 reads CASSLGYPTSRSYNEQFF. The CDR3 nucleotides read TGTGCCAGCAGCTTAGGTTACCCGACTAGCCGCAGTTACAATGAGCAGTTCTTC. V gene TRBV7-9 combines with J gene TRBJ2-1, with TRBD2 matching over 7 bases. Unmatched junction bases numbered 13, after V lost 1 base and J lost 4 bases. In germline, CDR1 is SEHNR, CDR2 FQNEAQ (reference sequence). The CDR3 extends over 18 amino acids.

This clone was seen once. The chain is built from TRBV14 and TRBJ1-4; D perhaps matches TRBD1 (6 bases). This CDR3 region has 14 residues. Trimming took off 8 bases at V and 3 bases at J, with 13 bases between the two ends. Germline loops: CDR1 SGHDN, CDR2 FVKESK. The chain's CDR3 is CASGRGRANEKLFF. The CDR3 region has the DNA TGTGCCAGCGGTCGGGGGCGTGCTAATGAAAAACTGTTTTTT.

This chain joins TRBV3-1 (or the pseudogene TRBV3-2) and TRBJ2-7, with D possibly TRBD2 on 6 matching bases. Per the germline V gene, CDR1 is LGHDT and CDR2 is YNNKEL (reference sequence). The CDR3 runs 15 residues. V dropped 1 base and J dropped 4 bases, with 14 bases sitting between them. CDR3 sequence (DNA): TGTGCCAGCAGCCAAGGGGACTCCGGTGGGTACGAGCAGTACTTC. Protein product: CASSQGDSGGYEQYF.

The CDR3 reads CASSFPGFGYTF. The CDR3 coding sequence is TGTGCCAGCAGCTTCCCGGGATTTGGCTACACCTTC. The rearrangement links TRBV7-2 to TRBJ1-2; D is undetermined. Trimming took off 3 bases at V and 7 bases at J, with 9 bases between the two ends. Germline-derived CDR1 and CDR2 are SGHTA and FQGNSA. This CDR3 region has 12 residues.

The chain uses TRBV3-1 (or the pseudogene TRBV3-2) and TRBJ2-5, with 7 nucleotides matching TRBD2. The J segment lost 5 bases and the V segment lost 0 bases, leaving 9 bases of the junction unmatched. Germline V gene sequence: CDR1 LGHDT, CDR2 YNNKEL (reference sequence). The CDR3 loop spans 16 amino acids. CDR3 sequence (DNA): TGTGCCAGCAGCCAAGAAGGGAGGGCCGTTGGGGAGACCCAGTACTTC. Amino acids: CASSQEGRAVGETQYF.

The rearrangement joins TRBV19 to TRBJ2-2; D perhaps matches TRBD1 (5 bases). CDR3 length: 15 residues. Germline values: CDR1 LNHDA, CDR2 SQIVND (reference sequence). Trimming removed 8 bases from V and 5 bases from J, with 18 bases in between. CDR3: CASLPWQGWTGELFF. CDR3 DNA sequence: TGTGCCAGTCTTCCATGGCAGGGTTGGACCGGGGAGCTGTTTTTT.

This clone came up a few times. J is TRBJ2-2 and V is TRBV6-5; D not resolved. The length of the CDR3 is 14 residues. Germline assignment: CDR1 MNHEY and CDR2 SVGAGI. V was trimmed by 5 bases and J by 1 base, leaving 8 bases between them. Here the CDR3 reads CASSPGWNTGELFF. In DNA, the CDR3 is TGTGCCAGCAGTCCCGGTTGGAACACCGGGGAGCTGTTTTTT.

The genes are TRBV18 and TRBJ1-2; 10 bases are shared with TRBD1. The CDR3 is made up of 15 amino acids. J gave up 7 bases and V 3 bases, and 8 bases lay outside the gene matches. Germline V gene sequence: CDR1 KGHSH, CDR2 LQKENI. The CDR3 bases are TGTGCCAGCTCACCGGCTCCGGGACAGGGGACTGGCTACACCTTC. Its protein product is CASSPAPGQGTGYTF.

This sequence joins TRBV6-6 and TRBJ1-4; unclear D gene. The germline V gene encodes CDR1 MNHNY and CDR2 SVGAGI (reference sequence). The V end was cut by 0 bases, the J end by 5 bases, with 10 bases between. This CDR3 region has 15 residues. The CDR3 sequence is CASSYSAGSNEKLFF. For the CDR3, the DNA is TGTGCCAGCAGTTACTCCGCGGGCAGCAATGAAAAACTGTTTTTT.

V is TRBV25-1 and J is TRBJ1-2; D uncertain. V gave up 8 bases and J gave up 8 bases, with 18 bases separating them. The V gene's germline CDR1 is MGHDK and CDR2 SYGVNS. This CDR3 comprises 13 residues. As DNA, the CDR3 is TGTGCCAGCCACCCCGGCCCAGGCGGCGGCTACACCTTC. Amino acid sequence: CASHPGPGGGYTF.

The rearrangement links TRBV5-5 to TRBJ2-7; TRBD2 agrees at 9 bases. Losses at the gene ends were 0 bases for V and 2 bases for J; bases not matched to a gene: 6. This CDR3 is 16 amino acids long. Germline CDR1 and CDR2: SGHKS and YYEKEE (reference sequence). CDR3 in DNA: TGTGCCAGCAGCTTGGCCGGAGGACTAGCGACCTACGAGCAGTACTTC. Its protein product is CASSLAGGLATYEQYF.

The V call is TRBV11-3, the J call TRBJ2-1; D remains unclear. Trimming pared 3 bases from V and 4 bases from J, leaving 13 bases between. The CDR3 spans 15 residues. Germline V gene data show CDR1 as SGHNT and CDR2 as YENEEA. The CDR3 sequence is CASSFADPPYNEQFF. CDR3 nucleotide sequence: TGTGCCAGCAGCTTTGCTGACCCCCCGTACAATGAGCAGTTCTTC.

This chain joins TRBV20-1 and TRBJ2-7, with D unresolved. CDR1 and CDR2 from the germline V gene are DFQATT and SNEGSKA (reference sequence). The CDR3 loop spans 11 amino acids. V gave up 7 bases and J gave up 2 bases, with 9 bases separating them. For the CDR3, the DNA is TGCAGTGTTAGGCTGGCCTACGAGCAGTACTTC. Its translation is CSVRLAYEQYF.

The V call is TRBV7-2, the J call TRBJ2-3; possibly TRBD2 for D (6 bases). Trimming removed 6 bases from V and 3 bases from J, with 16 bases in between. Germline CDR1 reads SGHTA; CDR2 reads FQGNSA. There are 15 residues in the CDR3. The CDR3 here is CASRDAQRVTDTQYF. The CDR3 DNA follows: TGTGCCAGCAGAGACGCCCAGCGGGTGACAGATACGCAGTATTTT.

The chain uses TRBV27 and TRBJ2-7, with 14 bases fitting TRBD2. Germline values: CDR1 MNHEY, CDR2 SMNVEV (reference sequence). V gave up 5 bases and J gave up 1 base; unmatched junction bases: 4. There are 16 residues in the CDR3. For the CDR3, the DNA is TGTGCCAGCAGTGGGACTAGCGGGAGATTTTCCTACGAGCAGTACTTC. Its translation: CASSGTSGRFSYEQYF.

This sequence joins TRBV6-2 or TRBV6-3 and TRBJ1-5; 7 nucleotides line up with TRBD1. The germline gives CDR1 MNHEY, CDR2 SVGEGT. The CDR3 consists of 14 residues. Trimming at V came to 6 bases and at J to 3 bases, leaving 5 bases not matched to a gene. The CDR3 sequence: CASSPGQINQPQHF. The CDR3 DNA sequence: TGTGCCAGCAGCCCGGGACAGATCAATCAGCCCCAGCATTTT.

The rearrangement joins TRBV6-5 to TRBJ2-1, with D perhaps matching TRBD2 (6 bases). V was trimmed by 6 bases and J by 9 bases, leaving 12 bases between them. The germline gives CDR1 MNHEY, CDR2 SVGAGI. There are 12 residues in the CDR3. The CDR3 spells CASRPTGGEQFF. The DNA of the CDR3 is TGTGCCAGCAGACCGACCGGGGGTGAGCAGTTCTTC.

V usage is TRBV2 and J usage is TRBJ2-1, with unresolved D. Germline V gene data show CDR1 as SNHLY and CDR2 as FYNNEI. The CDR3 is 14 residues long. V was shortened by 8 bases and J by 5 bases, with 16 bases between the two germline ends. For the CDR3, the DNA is TGTGCCAGCCTTGTTCCCGAGGCCCACAATGAGCAGTTCTTC. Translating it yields CASLVPEAHNEQFF. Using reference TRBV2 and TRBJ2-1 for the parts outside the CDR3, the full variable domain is EPEVTQTPSHQVTQMGQEVILRCVPISNHLYFYWYRQILGQKVEFLVSFYNNEISEKSEIFDDQFSVERPDGSNFTLKIRSTKLEDSAMYFCASLVPEAHNEQFFGPGTRLTVL.

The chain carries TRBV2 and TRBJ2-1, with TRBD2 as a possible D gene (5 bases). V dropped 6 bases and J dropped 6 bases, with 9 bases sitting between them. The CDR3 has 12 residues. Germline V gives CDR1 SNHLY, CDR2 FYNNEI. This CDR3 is CASSGLSNEQFF. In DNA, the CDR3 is TGTGCCAGCAGCGGACTTTCCAATGAGCAGTTCTTC.

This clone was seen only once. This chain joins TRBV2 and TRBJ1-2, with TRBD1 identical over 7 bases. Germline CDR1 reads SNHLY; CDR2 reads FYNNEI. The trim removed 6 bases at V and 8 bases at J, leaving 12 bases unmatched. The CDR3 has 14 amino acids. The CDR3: CASRVRQGILGYTF. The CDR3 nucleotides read TGTGCCAGCAGGGTGAGACAGGGCATCCTAGGCTACACCTTC.

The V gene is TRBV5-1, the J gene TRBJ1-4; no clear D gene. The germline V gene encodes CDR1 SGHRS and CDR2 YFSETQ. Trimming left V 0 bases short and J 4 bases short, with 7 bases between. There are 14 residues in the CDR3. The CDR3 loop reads CASSLDSLNEKLFF. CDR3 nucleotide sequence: TGCGCCAGCAGCTTGGACAGCCTTAATGAAAAACTGTTTTTT.

CDR3 DNA sequence: TGTGCCAGCAGCCAGACTGGGGGCCCCTCTTCACCCCTCCACTTT. Protein: CASSQTGGPSSPLHF. This chain joins TRBV3-1 (or the pseudogene TRBV3-2) and TRBJ1-6; D is possibly TRBD1 (6 bases). Looked up from germline, CDR1 is LGHDT and CDR2 is YNNKEL (reference sequence). V dropped 3 bases and J dropped 9 bases, with 15 bases sitting between them. The CDR3 is 15 amino acids.

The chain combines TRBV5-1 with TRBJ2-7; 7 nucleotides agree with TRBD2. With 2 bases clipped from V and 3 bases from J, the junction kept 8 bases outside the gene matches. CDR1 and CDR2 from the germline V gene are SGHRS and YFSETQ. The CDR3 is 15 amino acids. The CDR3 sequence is CASSFGGSGYYEQYF. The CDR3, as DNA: TGCGCCAGCAGCTTCGGCGGGAGTGGATACTACGAGCAGTACTTC.

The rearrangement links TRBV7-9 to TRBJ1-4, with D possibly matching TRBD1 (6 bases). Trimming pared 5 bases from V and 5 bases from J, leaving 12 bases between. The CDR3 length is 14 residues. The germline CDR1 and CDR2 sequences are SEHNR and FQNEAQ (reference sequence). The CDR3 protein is CASSQQGGNEKLFF. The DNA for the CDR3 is TGTGCCAGCAGCCAACAGGGTGGCAATGAAAAACTGTTTTTT. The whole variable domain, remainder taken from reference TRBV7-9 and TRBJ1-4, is DTGVSQNPRHKITKRGQNVTFRCDPISEHNRLYWYRQTLGQGPEFLTYFQNEAQLEKSRLLSDRFSAERPKGSFSTLEIQRTEQGDSAMYLCASSQQGGNEKLFFGSGTQLSVL.

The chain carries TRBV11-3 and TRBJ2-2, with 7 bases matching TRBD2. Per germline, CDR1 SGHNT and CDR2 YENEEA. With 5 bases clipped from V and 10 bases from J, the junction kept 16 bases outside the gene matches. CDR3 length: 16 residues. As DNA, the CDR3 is TGTGCCAGCAGCCCCACGGGTAGCGGGTTCCCCCCGGAGCTGTTTTTT. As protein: CASSPTGSGFPPELFF.

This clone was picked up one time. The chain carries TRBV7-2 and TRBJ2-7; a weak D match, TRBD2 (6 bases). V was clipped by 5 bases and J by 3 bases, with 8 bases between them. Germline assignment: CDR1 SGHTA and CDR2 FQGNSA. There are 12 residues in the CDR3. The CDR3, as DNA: TGTGCCAGCAGCCCGGGAGACTACGAGCAGTACTTC. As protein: CASSPGDYEQYF.

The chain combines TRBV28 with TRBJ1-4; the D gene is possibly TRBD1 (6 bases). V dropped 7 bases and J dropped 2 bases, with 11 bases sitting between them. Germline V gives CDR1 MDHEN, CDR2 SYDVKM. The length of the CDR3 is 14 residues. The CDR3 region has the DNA TGTGCCAGCATCGGGGGCGCGACTAATGAAAAACTGTTTTTT. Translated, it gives CASIGGATNEKLFF.

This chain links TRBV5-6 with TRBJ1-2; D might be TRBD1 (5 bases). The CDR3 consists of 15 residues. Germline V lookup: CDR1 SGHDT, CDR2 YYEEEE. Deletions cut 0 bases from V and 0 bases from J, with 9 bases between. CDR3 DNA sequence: TGTGCCAGCAGCTTGGGACAGCTCGCTAACTATGGCTACACCTTC. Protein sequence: CASSLGQLANYGYTF.

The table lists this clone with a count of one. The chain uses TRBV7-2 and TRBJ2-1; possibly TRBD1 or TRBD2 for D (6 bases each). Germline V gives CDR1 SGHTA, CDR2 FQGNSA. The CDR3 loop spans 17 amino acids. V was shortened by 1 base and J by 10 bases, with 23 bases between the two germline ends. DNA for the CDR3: TGTGCCAGCAGCTTAGATGGGCCCAACGTCGGGGGCGGGGAGCAGTTCTTC. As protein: CASSLDGPNVGGGEQFF. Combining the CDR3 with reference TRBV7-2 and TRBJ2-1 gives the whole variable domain GAGVSQSPSNKVTEKGKDVELRCDPISGHTALYWYRQSLGQGLEFLIYFQGNSAPDKSGLPSDRFSAERTGGSVSTLTIQRTQQEDSAVYLCASSLDGPNVGGGEQFFGPGTRLTVL.